This entry is about one TCR beta chain. As handled by the study authors: For nucleated cells, counts were estimated from reference gene primer amplification. Profiled with immunoSEQ multiplex PCR; TCRdb holds only in-frame clones, not every one. V, J and clone size were drawn from that table, and D and trimming were deduced from the DNA. The sample carries roughly 38,000 clones, around 84% recorded once. The source of the sample is a study of blood T cell repertoires in COVID-19. For the study at large: COVID-19 samples, acute and convalescent, were from the United States, Italy and Spain. PBMCs, B-cell-depleted T cells, or T cells provided the cDNA or gDNA that made up the material.

CDR1 and CDR2 from the germline V gene are SGHAT and FQNNGV. Trimming at V came to 5 bases and at J to 6 bases, leaving 8 bases not matched to a gene. The CDR3 spans 14 residues. This clonotype was sampled from a man aged 65-85 years with acute or convalescent COVID-19. The chain carries TRBV11-2 and TRBJ2-7; 9 bases line up with TRBD1. Specimen: peripheral blood. The CDR3 DNA follows: TGTGCCAGCAGCCCGGGACAGGGAATAGGCGAGCAGTACTTC. Translation gives CASSPGQGIGEQYF.